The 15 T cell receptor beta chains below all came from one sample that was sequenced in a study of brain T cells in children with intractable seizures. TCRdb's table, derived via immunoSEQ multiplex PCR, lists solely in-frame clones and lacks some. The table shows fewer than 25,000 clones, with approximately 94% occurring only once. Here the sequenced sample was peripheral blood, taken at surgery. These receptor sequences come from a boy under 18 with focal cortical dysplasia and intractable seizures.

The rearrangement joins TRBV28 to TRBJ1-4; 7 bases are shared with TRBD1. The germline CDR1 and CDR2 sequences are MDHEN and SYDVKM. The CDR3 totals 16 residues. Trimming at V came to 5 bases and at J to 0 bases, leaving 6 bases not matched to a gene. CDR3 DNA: TGTGCCAGCAGTGGGACAGCCCATGCAACTAATGAAAAACTGTTTTTT. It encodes CASSGTAHATNEKLFF. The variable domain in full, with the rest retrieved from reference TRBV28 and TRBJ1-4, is DVKVTQSSRYLVKRTGEKVFLECVQDMDHENMFWYRQDPGLGLRLIYFSYDVKMKEKGDIPEGYSVSREKKERFSLILESASTNQTSMYLCASSGTAHATNEKLFFGSGTQLSVL.

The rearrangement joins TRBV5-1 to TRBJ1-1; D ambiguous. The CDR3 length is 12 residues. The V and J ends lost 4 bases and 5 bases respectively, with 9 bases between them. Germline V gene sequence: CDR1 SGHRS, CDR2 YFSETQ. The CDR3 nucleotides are TGCGCCAGCAGCCCGGAAGGGACTGAAGCTTTCTTT. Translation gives CASSPEGTEAFF.

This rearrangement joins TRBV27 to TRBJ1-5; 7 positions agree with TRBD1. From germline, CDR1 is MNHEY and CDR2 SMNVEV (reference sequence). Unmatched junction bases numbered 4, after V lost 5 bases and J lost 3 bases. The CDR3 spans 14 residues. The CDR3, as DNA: TGTGCCAGCAGTGTACAGGGGTCCAATCAGCCCCAGCATTTT. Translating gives CASSVQGSNQPQHF.

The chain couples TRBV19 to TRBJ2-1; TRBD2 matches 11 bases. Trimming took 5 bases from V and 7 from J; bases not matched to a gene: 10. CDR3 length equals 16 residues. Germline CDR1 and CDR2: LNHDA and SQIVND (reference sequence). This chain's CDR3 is CASSSIAGGPRNEQFF. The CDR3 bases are TGTGCCAGTAGTTCTATAGCGGGAGGGCCGAGGAATGAGCAGTTCTTC.

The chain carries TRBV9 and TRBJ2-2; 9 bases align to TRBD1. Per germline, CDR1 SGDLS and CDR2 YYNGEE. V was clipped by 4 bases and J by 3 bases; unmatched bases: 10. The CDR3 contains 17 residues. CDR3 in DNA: TGTGCCAGCAGCACGACAGGGGGAGCCGTTTACACCGGGGAGCTGTTTTTT. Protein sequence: CASSTTGGAVYTGELFF.

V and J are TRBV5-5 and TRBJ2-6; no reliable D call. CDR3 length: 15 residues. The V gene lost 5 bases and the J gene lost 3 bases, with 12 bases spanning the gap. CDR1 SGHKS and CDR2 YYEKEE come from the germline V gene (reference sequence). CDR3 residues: CASSHPQVGANVLTF. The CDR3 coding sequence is TGTGCCAGCAGTCACCCTCAGGTTGGGGCCAACGTCCTGACTTTC.

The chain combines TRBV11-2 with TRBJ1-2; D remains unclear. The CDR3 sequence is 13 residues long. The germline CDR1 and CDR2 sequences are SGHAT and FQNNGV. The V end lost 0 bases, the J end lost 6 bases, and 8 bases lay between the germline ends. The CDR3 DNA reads TGTGCCAGCAGCTTAGATCTGCGGGATGGCTACACCTTC. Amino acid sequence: CASSLDLRDGYTF.

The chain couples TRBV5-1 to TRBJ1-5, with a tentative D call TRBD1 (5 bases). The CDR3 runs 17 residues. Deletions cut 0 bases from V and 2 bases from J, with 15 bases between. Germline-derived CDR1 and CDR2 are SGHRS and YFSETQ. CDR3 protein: CASSLGDGYPGNQPQHF. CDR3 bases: TGCGCCAGCAGCTTGGGGGACGGTTATCCGGGCAATCAGCCCCAGCATTTT. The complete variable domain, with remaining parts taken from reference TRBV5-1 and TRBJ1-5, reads KAGVTQTPRYLIKTRGQQVTLSCSPISGHRSVSWYQQTPGQGLQFLFEYFSETQRNKGNFPGRFSGRQFSNSRSEMNVSTLELGDSALYLCASSLGDGYPGNQPQHFGDGTRLSIL.

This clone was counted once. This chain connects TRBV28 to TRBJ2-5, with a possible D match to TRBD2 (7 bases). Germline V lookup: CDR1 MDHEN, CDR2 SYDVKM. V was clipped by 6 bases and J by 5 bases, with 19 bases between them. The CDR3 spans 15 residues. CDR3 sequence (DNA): TGTGCCAGCAGATCACCCAAGGGGGGGCGGGAGACCCAGTACTTC. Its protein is CASRSPKGGRETQYF. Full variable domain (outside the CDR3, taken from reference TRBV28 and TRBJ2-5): DVKVTQSSRYLVKRTGEKVFLECVQDMDHENMFWYRQDPGLGLRLIYFSYDVKMKEKGDIPEGYSVSREKKERFSLILESASTNQTSMYLCASRSPKGGRETQYFGPGTRLLVL.

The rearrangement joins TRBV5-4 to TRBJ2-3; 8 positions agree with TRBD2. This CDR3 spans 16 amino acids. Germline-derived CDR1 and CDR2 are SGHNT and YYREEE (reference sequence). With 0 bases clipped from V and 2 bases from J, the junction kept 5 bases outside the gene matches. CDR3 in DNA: TGTGCCAGCAGCTTGGGCCAGCGGGAGCTCACAGATACGCAGTATTTT. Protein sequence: CASSLGQRELTDTQYF.

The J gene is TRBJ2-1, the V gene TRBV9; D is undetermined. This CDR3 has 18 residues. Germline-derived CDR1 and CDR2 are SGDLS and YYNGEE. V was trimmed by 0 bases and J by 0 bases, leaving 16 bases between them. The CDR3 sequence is CASSVGSSGLSSYNEQFF. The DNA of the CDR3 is TGTGCCAGCAGCGTAGGGTCTTCTGGCCTGAGCTCCTACAATGAGCAGTTCTTC.

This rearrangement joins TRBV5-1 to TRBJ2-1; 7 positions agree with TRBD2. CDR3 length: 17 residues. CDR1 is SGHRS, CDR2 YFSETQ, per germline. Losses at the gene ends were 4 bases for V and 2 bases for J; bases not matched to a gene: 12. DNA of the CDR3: TGCGCCAGCAGCGGACCCGCTAGCGGCATAGCCTACAATGAGCAGTTCTTC. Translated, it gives CASSGPASGIAYNEQFF. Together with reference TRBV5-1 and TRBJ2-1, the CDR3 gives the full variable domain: KAGVTQTPRYLIKTRGQQVTLSCSPISGHRSVSWYQQTPGQGLQFLFEYFSETQRNKGNFPGRFSGRQFSNSRSEMNVSTLELGDSALYLCASSGPASGIAYNEQFFGPGTRLTVL.

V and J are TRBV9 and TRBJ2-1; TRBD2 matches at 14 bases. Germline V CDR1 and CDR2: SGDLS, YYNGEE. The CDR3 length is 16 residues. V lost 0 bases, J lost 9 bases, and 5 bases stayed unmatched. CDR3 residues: CASSVVGLAGVSEQFF. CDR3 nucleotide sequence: TGTGCCAGCAGCGTAGTGGGACTAGCGGGAGTTAGTGAGCAGTTCTTC.

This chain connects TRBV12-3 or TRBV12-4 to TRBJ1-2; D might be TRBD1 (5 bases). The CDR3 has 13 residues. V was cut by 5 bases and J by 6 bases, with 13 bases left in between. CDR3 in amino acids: CASSPGTADGYTF. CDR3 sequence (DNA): TGTGCCAGCAGTCCGGGGACCGCAGATGGCTACACCTTC.

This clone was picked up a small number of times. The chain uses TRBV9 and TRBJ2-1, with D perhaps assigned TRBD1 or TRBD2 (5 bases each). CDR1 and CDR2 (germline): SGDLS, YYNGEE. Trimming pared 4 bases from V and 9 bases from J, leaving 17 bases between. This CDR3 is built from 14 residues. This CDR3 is CASSRPLGDGEQFF. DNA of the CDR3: TGTGCCAGCAGCAGGCCTCTGGGGGACGGTGAGCAGTTCTTC.